These T cell receptor beta chains were read from a single sample in a study of CD8+CD57+ T cells in acquired aplastic anemia. TCRdb fed the reads into MiXCR, producing one record per CDR3 protein. The data show 160,000 or so distinct CDR3 sequences, roughly 48% seen once. Source material: sorted CD4+, CD8+, or CD8+CD57+ T cells (not recorded which) from PBMCs. The receptors derive from a human donor with aplastic anemia. The CDR3 runs from the conserved cysteine through the conserved F or W. A D gene is named only where the DNA matches it firmly. Some rows have no size entry. The others give once, few or many, or a class for an expanded clone.

D	size	V	J	CDR3	DNA
TRBD1	many	TRBV20-1	TRBJ1-6	CSARDDRGNSPLHF	TGCAGTGCTAGAGACGACAGGGGTAATTCACCCCTCCACTTT
-	many	TRBV20-1	TRBJ2-1	CSARWPAGNEQFF	TGCAGTGCCAGGTGGCCCGCGGGGAATGAGCAGTTCTTC
-	many	TRBV27	TRBJ1-6	CASSVDPTAYPGSPLHF	TGTGCCAGCAGTGTAGACCCGACAGCCTATCCGGGTTCACCCCTCCACTTT
TRBD1	many	TRBV2	TRBJ2-1	CASVTGSSYNEQFF	TGTGCCAGCGTGACAGGGAGCTCCTACAATGAGCAGTTCTTC
-	many	TRBV2	TRBJ1-1	CASSARGTEAFF	TGTGCCAGCAGTGCGAGGGGAACTGAAGCTTTCTTT
-	-	TRBV20-1	TRBJ2-7	CSARGGRELSYEQYF	TGCAGTGCTAGAGGCGGAAGAGAGCTTTCCTACGAGCAGTACTTC
TRBD1	-	TRBV25-1	TRBJ2-7	CASRGTGHYEQYF	TGTGCCAGCAGGGGGACAGGGCACTACGAGCAGTACTTC
-	medium-sized	TRBV19	TRBJ1-1	CASSRVATEAFF	TGTGCCAGTAGTAGGGTGGCCACTGAAGCTTTCTTT
TRBD2	many	TRBV5-1	TRBJ2-3	CASSWGLAGGSTTDTQYF	TGCGCCAGCAGCTGGGGACTAGCGGGGGGTAGTACGACAGATACGCAGTATTTT
TRBD1	few	TRBV20-1	TRBJ2-7	CSSPGQGAFEQYF	TGCAGCTCGCCGGGACAGGGGGCATTCGAGCAGTACTTC
-	few	TRBV7-2	TRBJ1-6	CASSLARGPLHF	TGTGCCAGCAGCTTAGCGCGAGGGCCCCTCCACTTT
TRBD1	many	TRBV15	TRBJ1-6	CATSREVAGGRYSPLHF	TGTGCCACCAGCAGGGAAGTGGCAGGGGGCCGTTATTCACCCCTCCACTTT
TRBD2	-	TRBV12-3/TRBV12-4	TRBJ2-3	CASSEGLAETGDF	TGTGCCAGCAGTGAGGGACTAGCAGAAACAGGGGATTTT
TRBD2	once	TRBV20-1	TRBJ2-7	CSARFLAGGPLEQYF	TGCAGTGCTAGATTTCTAGCGGGGGGGCCACTCGAGCAGTACTTC
-	few	TRBV7-8	TRBJ1-1	CASSLEGRNTEAFF	TGTGCCAGCAGCTTAGAGGGACGGAACACTGAAGCTTTCTTT
-	-	TRBV5-1	TRBJ2-7	CASSLGQGGFEQYF	TGCGCCAGCAGCTTGGGACAGGGAGGGTTTGAGCAGTACTTC
-	many	TRBV5-1	TRBJ1-2	CASSGSDVGYGYTF	TGCGCCAGCTCTGGGAGCGACGTTGGCTATGGCTACACCTTC
TRBD1	many	TRBV11-2	TRBJ1-1	CASSFSGQGEAFF	TGTGCCAGCAGCTTCTCGGGACAGGGTGAAGCTTTCTTT